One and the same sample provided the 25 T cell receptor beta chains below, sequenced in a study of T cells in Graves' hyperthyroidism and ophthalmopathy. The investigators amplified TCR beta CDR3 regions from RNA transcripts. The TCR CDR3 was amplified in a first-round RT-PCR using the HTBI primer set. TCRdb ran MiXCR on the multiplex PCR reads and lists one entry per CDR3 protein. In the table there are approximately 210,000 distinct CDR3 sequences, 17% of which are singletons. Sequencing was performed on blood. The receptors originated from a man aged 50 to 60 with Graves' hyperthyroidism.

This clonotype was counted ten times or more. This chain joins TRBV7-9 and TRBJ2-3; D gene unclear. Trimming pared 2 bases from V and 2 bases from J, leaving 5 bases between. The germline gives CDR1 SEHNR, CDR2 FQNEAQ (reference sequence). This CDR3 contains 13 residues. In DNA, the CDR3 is TGTGCCAGCAGCTTACCCAACACAGATACGCAGTATTTT. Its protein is CASSLPNTDTQYF. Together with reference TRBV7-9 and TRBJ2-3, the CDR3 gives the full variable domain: DTGVSQNPRHKITKRGQNVTFRCDPISEHNRLYWYRQTLGQGPEFLTYFQNEAQLEKSRLLSDRFSAERPKGSFSTLEIQRTEQGDSAMYLCASSLPNTDTQYFGPGTRLTVL.

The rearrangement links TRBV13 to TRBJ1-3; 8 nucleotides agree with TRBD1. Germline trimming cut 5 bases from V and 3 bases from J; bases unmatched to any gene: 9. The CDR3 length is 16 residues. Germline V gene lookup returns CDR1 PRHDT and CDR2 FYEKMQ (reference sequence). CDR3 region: CASSPGQGLGGNTIYF. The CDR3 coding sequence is TGTGCCAGCAGCCCAGGACAGGGTTTGGGTGGAAACACCATATATTTT.

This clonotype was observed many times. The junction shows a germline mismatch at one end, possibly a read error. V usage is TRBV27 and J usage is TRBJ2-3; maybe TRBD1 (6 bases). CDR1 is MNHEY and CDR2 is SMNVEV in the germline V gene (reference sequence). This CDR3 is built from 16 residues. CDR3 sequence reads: CAGSSLGQPSTDTQYF. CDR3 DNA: TGTGCCGGCAGTTCGCTCGGACAGCCTAGCACAGATACGCAGTATTTT.

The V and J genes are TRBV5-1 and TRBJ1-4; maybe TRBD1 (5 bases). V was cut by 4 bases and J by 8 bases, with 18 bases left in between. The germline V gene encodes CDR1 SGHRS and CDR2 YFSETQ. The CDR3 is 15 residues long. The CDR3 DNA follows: TGCGCCAGCAGCCTGTTCGGGACCTCGGGGGAAAAACTGTTTTTT. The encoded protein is CASSLFGTSGEKLFF.

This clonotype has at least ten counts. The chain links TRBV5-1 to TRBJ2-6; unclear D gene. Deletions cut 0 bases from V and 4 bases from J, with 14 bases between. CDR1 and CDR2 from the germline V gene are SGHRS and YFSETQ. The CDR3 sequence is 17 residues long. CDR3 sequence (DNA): TGCGCCAGCAGCTTGGAAGTGTCAGGATCAGGGGCCAACGTCCTGACTTTC. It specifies CASSLEVSGSGANVLTF.

For the CDR3, the DNA is TGCGCCAGCAGCTCGGGGACAGGGGCCGGCGGTCAGCCCCAGCATTTT. Protein product: CASSSGTGAGGQPQHF. The chain joins TRBV5-1 to TRBJ1-5; 10 nucleotides line up with TRBD1. Germline CDR1 SGHRS, CDR2 YFSETQ. This CDR3 spans 16 amino acids. V trimming: 3 bases; J trimming: 6 bases; junction bases outside the gene matches: 9.

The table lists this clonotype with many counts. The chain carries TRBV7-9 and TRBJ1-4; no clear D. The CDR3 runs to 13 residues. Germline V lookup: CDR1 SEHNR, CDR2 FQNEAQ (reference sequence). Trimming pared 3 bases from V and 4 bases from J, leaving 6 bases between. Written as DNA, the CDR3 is TGTGCCAGCAGCTTGGAGCTTAATGAAAAACTGTTTTTT. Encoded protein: CASSLELNEKLFF.

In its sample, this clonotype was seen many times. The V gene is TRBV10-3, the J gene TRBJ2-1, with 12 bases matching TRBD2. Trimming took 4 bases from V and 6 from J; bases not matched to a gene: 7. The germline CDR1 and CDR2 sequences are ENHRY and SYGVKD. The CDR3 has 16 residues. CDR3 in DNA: TGTGCCATCAGTGCCGCTAGCGGGAGGGCCGTCAATGAGCAGTTCTTC. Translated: CAISAASGRAVNEQFF.

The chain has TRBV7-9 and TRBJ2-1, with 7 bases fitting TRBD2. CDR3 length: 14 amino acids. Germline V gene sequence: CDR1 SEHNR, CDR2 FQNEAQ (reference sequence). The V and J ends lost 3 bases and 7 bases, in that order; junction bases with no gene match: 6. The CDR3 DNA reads TGTGCCAGCAGCTTGGCCCGGCGGGAGAATGAGCAGTTCTTC. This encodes CASSLARRENEQFF.

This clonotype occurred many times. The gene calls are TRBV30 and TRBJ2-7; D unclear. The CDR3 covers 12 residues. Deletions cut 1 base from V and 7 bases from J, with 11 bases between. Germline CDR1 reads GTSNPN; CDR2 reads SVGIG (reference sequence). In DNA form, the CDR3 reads TGTGCCTGGAGTGAAAGGGTGGGGGAGCAGTACTTC. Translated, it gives CAWSERVGEQYF.

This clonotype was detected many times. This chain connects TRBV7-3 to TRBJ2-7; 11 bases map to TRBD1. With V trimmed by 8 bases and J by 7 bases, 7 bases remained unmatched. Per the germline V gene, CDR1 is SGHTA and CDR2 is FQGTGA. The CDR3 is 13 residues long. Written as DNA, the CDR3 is TGTGCCAGCTCGACCGGGACAGGGGGGGAGCAGTACTTC. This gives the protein CASSTGTGGEQYF.

The CDR3: CASSPPTGLETQYF. Written as DNA, the CDR3 is TGTGCCAGCAGCCCACCGACAGGGCTAGAGACCCAGTACTTC. The gene calls are TRBV11-3 and TRBJ2-5, with 7 bases fitting TRBD1. Germline CDR1 is SGHNT and CDR2 is YENEEA. The CDR3 is made up of 14 amino acids. With V trimmed by 5 bases and J by 4 bases, 7 bases remained unmatched.

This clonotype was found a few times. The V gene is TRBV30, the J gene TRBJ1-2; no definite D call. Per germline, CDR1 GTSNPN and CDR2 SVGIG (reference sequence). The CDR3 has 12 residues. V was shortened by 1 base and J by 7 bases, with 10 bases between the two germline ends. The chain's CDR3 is CAWSGGRVGYTF. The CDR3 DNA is TGTGCCTGGAGTGGTGGGAGGGTTGGCTACACCTTC.

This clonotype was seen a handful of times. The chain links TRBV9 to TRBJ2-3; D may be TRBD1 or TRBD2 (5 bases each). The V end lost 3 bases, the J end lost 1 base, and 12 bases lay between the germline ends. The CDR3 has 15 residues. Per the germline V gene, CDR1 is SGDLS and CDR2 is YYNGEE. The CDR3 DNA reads TGTGCCAGCAGCGCCTCCCCGGGGCGCACAGATACGCAGTATTTT. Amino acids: CASSASPGRTDTQYF.

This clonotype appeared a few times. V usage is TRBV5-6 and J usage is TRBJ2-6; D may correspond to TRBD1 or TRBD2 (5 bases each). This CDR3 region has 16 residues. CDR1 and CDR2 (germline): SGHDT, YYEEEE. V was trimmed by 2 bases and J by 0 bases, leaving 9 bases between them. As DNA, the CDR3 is TGTGCCAGCAGCTTCGTGGGGGACTCTGGGGCCAACGTCCTGACTTTC. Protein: CASSFVGDSGANVLTF.

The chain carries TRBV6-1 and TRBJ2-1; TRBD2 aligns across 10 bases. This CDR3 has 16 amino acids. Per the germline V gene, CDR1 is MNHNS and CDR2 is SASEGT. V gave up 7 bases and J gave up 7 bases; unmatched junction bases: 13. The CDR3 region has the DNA TGTGCCAGCACCCCGCGGACTAGCGGAGGTCCAAATGAGCAGTTCTTC. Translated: CASTPRTSGGPNEQFF.

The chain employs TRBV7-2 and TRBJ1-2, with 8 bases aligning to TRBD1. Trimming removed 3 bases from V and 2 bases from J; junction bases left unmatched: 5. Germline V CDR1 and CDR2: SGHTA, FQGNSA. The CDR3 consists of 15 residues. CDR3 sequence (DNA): TGTGCCAGCAGCTTCTACAGGGGGACGAACTATGGCTACACCTTC. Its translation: CASSFYRGTNYGYTF.

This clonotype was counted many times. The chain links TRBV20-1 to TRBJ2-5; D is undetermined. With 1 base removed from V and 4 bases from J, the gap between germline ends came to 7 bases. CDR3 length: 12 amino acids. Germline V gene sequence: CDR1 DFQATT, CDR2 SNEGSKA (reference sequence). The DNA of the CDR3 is TGCAGTGCTAGAGTGAGTGGAGAGACCCAGTACTTC. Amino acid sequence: CSARVSGETQYF.

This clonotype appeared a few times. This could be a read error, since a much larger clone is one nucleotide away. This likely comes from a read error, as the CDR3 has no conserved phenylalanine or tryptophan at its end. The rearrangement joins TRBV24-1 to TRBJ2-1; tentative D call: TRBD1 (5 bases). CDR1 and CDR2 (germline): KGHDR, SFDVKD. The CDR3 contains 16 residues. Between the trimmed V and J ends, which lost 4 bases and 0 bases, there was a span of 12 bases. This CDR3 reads CATSDTTASSYNEQFL. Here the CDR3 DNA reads TGTGCCACCAGTGACACGACAGCTAGCTCCTACAATGAGCAGTTCCTC.

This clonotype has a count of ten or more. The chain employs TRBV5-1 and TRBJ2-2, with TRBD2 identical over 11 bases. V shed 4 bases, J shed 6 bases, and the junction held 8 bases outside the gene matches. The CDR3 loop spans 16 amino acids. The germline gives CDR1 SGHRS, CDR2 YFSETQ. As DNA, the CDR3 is TGCGCCAGCAGCCTCGCCGGGACTAGCGGCTCCGGGGAGCTGTTTTTT. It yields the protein CASSLAGTSGSGELFF.

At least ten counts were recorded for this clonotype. CDR3 loop: CASRSDGEQYF. As DNA, the CDR3 is TGTGCCAGCAGGTCTGATGGTGAGCAGTACTTC. This chain links TRBV2 with TRBJ2-7; D is unclear. This CDR3 comprises 11 residues. The germline V and J ends were trimmed by 6 bases and 7 bases, with 10 bases remaining between them. CDR1 is SNHLY, CDR2 FYNNEI, per germline.

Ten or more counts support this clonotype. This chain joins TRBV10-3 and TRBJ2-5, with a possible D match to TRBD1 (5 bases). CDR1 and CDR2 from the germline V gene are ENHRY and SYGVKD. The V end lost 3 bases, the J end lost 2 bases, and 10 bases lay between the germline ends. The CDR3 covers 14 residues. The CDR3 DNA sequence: TGTGCCATCAGTGACTCCGACAGACAAGAGACCCAGTACTTC. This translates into CAISDSDRQETQYF.

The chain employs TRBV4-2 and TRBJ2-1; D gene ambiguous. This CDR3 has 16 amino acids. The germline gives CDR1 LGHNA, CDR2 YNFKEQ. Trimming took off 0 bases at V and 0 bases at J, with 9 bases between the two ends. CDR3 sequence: CASSQEPGGSYNEQFF. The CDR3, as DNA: TGTGCCAGCAGCCAAGAGCCAGGTGGCTCCTACAATGAGCAGTTCTTC.

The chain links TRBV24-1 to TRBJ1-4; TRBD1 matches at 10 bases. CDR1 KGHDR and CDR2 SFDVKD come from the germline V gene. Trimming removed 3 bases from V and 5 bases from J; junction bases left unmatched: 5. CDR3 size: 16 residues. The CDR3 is CATSDTPGQGNEKLFF. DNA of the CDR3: TGTGCCACCAGTGATACGCCGGGACAGGGGAATGAAAAACTGTTTTTT.

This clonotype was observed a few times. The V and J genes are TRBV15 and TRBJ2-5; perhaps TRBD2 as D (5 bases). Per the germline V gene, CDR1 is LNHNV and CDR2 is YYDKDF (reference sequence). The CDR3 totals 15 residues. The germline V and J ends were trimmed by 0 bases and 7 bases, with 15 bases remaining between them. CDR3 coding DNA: TGTGCCACCAGCAGAGATCGAGGGTCTTTGGGGACCCAGTACTTC. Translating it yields CATSRDRGSLGTQYF.